Below are 30 T cell receptor beta chains sequenced from a single sample in a study of blood T cells in healthy people across ages. Primed by a sample-barcoded 5' primer and a J-beta primer mix, a second PCR proceeded for roughly 7 to 12 cycles. Via MiXCR, TCRdb re-called the 5' RACE reads, giving one row per CDR3 protein. The data hold 600,000 to 800,000 distinct CDR3 sequences, with 52% observed a single time. Input material: blood. All receptors come from an elderly woman in good health.

The chain carries TRBV28 and TRBJ2-4, with D hard to call. Gene TRBJ2-7 matches the end of the DNA better, so the J call may be wrong. The CDR3 has 12 residues. Germline V gene sequence: CDR1 MDHEN, CDR2 SYDVKM. CDR3 sequence (DNA): TGTGCCAGCAGCACTTACCCCTACGAGCAGTACTTC. The encoded protein is CASSTYPYEQYF.

The rearrangement links TRBV6-2 or TRBV6-3 to TRBJ2-1; possible D gene TRBD2, 6 bases. V was cut by 6 bases and J by 1 base, with 19 bases left in between. The germline V gene encodes CDR1 MNHEY and CDR2 SVGEGT. The CDR3 consists of 17 residues. The CDR3 DNA reads TGTGCCAGCAGCCAACCGGGACTCCCTTCGTCCTACAATGAGCAGTTCTTC. It specifies CASSQPGLPSSYNEQFF.

The V and J genes are TRBV29-1 and TRBJ2-1, with 10 bases matching TRBD2. In germline, CDR1 is SQVTM, CDR2 ANQGSEA. With V trimmed by 6 bases and J by 0 bases, 5 bases remained unmatched. This CDR3 contains 15 residues. CDR3 DNA: TGCAGCGTCACTAGCGGGGCGAGCTCCTACAATGAGCAGTTCTTC. Its translation: CSVTSGASSYNEQFF.

This clonotype was recorded at least ten times. J is TRBJ1-2 and V is TRBV6-6; D remains unclear. Germline V lookup: CDR1 MNHNY, CDR2 SVGAGI (reference sequence). V shed 4 bases and J shed 4 bases, with 10 bases lying between them. The CDR3 runs to 13 residues. CDR3 nucleotides: TGTGCCAGCAGTTTTCGGGTCGGCTATGGCTACACCTTC. It is translated as CASSFRVGYGYTF.

V usage is TRBV29-1 and J usage is TRBJ2-3; D gene unclear. The CDR3 extends over 11 amino acids. V was shortened by 8 bases and J by 9 bases, with 15 bases between the two germline ends. The germline CDR1 and CDR2 sequences are SQVTM and ANQGSEA. The CDR3 coding sequence is TGCAGCCCACAATCTCAAGGGACGCAGTATTTT. Its protein is CSPQSQGTQYF.

This clonotype appeared many times. This chain's CDR3 is CASSLGVGDTGELFF. In nucleotides, the CDR3 is TGTGCCAGCAGCTTAGGTGTTGGAGATACCGGGGAGCTGTTTTTT. V and J are TRBV7-9 and TRBJ2-2, with D unclear. Per the germline V gene, CDR1 is SEHNR and CDR2 is FQNEAQ (reference sequence). The CDR3 runs 15 residues. V lost 1 base to trimming and J lost 5 bases, with 11 bases between them.

The chain carries TRBV28 and TRBJ2-5, with 8 bases matching TRBD2. Germline CDR1 and CDR2: MDHEN and SYDVKM. Germline trimming cut 5 bases from V and 5 bases from J; bases unmatched to any gene: 13. This CDR3 is 16 amino acids long. DNA for the CDR3: TGTGCCAGCAGTATTACAGCGGGAGAGGGTCGGGAGACCCAGTACTTC. This encodes CASSITAGEGRETQYF. The full variable domain, its missing parts supplied by reference TRBV28 and TRBJ2-5, is DVKVTQSSRYLVKRTGEKVFLECVQDMDHENMFWYRQDPGLGLRLIYFSYDVKMKEKGDIPEGYSVSREKKERFSLILESASTNQTSMYLCASSITAGEGRETQYFGPGTRLLVL.

This clonotype has a count of ten or more. This chain uses TRBV13 with TRBJ2-7; 9 bases match TRBD2. This CDR3 comprises 14 residues. The germline V gene has CDR1 PRHDT and CDR2 FYEKMQ (reference sequence). V shed 5 bases, J shed 5 bases, and the junction held 7 bases outside the gene matches. The CDR3 DNA follows: TGTGCCAGCAGCCGGGGACTAGCAGTCGACGAGCAGTACTTC. It is translated as CASSRGLAVDEQYF. Full variable domain (missing parts from reference TRBV13 and TRBJ2-7): AAGVIQSPRHLIKEKRETATLKCYPIPRHDTVYWYQQGPGQDPQFLISFYEKMQSDKGSIPDRFSAQQFSDYHSELNMSSLELGDSALYFCASSRGLAVDEQYFGPGTRLTVT.

This clonotype was observed a handful of times. V gene TRBV28 combines with J gene TRBJ1-2; unclear D gene. Germline loops: CDR1 MDHEN, CDR2 SYDVKM. CDR3 length: 13 residues. Trimming took 5 bases from V and 1 from J, leaving 8 bases between them. The chain's CDR3 is CASSVDLNYGYTF. The CDR3 coding sequence is TGTGCCAGCAGTGTGGACCTTAACTATGGCTACACCTTC.

The chain combines TRBV7-2 with TRBJ1-2; unclear D gene. CDR3 size: 16 residues. Germline CDR1 SGHTA, CDR2 FQGNSA. V lost 0 bases to trimming and J lost 1 base, with 12 bases between them. The CDR3 loop reads CASSLAEGGLNYGYTF. CDR3 nucleotide sequence: TGTGCCAGCAGCTTAGCCGAGGGAGGTCTTAACTATGGCTACACCTTC.

This clonotype has a handful of counts. A much larger clone lies a single base off, so this may be a read error. The chain is built from TRBV6-6 and TRBJ2-7, with D maybe TRBD1 (6 bases). Germline V gene sequence: CDR1 MNHNY, CDR2 SVGAGI (reference sequence). The CDR3 length is 15 residues. Deletions cut 4 bases from V and 7 bases from J, with 20 bases between. This CDR3 is CASSSPGTLVNEQYF. CDR3 DNA sequence: TGTGCCAGCAGTTCCCCCGGGACATTGGTAAATGAGCAGTACTTC.

The rearrangement joins TRBV12-3 or TRBV12-4 to TRBJ2-7; D tentatively fits TRBD1 or TRBD2 (6 bases each). Trimming removed 3 bases from V and 0 bases from J, with 18 bases in between. The CDR3 length is 17 residues. In DNA form, the CDR3 reads TGTGCCAGCAGTTTTGCCCCCGGGGGCCATAGCTCCTACGAGCAGTACTTC. Amino acids: CASSFAPGGHSSYEQYF.

This clonotype was seen ten or more times. CDR3 sequence reads: CASGELGNTIYF. Here the CDR3 DNA reads TGTGCCAGCGGGGAGCTTGGAAACACCATATATTTT. This chain links TRBV6-5 with TRBJ1-3; no firm D call. Trimming pared 8 bases from V and 3 bases from J, leaving 8 bases between. This CDR3 has 12 amino acids. CDR1 and CDR2 (germline): MNHEY, SVGAGI.

This clonotype was seen only a few times. This chain connects TRBV5-1 to TRBJ2-1, with a tentative D call TRBD1 (6 bases). This CDR3 region has 13 residues. The V end was cut by 4 bases, the J end by 5 bases, with 10 bases between. Germline-derived CDR1 and CDR2 are SGHRS and YFSETQ. This CDR3 reads CASSQGHNNEQFF. CDR3 in DNA: TGCGCCAGCAGCCAGGGACATAACAATGAGCAGTTCTTC.

This clonotype was seen many times. The chain has TRBV5-1 and TRBJ2-1; possible D gene TRBD2, 5 bases. With 0 bases removed from V and 0 bases from J, the gap between germline ends came to 7 bases. Germline V gene sequence: CDR1 SGHRS, CDR2 YFSETQ. CDR3 size: 15 residues. DNA of the CDR3: TGCGCCAGCAGCTTGGTGGCGGGCTCCTACAATGAGCAGTTCTTC. It translates to CASSLVAGSYNEQFF.

The CDR3 loop is CSVHDGTDTQYF. The CDR3 coding sequence is TGCAGCGTACACGATGGTACAGATACGCAGTATTTT. The chain joins TRBV29-1 to TRBJ2-3; D is uncertain. The germline gives CDR1 SQVTM, CDR2 ANQGSEA. This CDR3 is 12 amino acids long. V shed 6 bases and J shed 3 bases, with 10 bases lying between them.

V gene TRBV4-2 combines with J gene TRBJ2-4, with D perhaps TRBD2 (6 bases). V gave up 3 bases and J gave up 2 bases, with 14 bases separating them. The CDR3 is made up of 16 amino acids. From germline, CDR1 is LGHNA and CDR2 YNFKEQ. The CDR3 region has the DNA TGTGCCAGCAGCCACCAGACCGGAGGGACCAAAAACATTCAGTACTTC. It specifies CASSHQTGGTKNIQYF.

The chain recombines TRBV4-1 with TRBJ2-1, with 9 nucleotides matching TRBD2. V was pared by 3 bases and J by 7 bases, with 10 bases of the junction left unmatched. The CDR3 contains 16 residues. Germline lookup yields CDR1 MGHRA and CDR2 YSYEKL. Here the CDR3 reads CASSQVRRAGGNEQFF. CDR3 DNA: TGCGCCAGCAGCCAGGTGCGGCGAGCGGGGGGAAATGAGCAGTTCTTC.

This sequence joins TRBV3-1 and TRBJ2-5, with 7 bases matching TRBD1. The J segment lost 11 bases and the V segment lost 4 bases, leaving 25 bases of the junction unmatched. The CDR3 runs to 18 residues. Germline V gene sequence: CDR1 LGHDT, CDR2 YNNKEL (reference sequence). CDR3 nucleotides: TGTGCCAGCAGCCGGGAACGACAGGGTTACCCGGGGTCCTACGTGCAGTACTTC. It encodes CASSRERQGYPGSYVQYF.

V and J are TRBV27 and TRBJ2-5, with a possible D match to TRBD2 (6 bases). The CDR3 covers 16 residues. V was cut by 0 bases and J by 2 bases, with 13 bases left in between. Germline V gene lookup returns CDR1 MNHEY and CDR2 SMNVEV (reference sequence). CDR3 coding DNA: TGTGCCAGCAGTTTATCATGGGGGGTCGGGCAAGAGACCCAGTACTTC. This gives the protein CASSLSWGVGQETQYF.

This chain links TRBV4-2 with TRBJ2-7; D call uncertain. In germline, CDR1 is LGHNA, CDR2 YNFKEQ. Trimming shortened V by 0 bases and J by 1 base, and 7 bases separated the two germline ends. The CDR3 totals 14 residues. CDR3 nucleotides: TGTGCCAGCAGCCAAGATCAGGTTTCCTACGAGCAGTACTTC. It is translated as CASSQDQVSYEQYF.

The CDR3 nucleotides read TGTGCCAGCAGCCCCTCGGGGGTCCATAGCAATCAGCCCCAGCATTTT. Translating it yields CASSPSGVHSNQPQHF. The rearrangement joins TRBV3-1 to TRBJ1-5; a possible D gene is TRBD1 (5 bases). The V end lost 4 bases, the J end lost 0 bases, and 13 bases lay between the germline ends. CDR1 and CDR2 (germline): LGHDT, YNNKEL (reference sequence). This CDR3 comprises 16 residues.

The chain has TRBV12-3 or TRBV12-4 and TRBJ2-7; D call uncertain. This CDR3 has 14 residues. V lost 6 bases and J lost 3, with 15 bases in between. CDR3 in amino acids: CASRKGRTDYEQYF. The CDR3 bases are TGTGCCAGCAGAAAGGGCAGGACGGACTACGAGCAGTACTTC.

This clonotype was observed at least ten times. CDR3: CASSFLIMGEQYF. CDR3 sequence (DNA): TGTGCCAGCAGTTTTCTAATAATGGGCGAGCAGTACTTC. This chain joins TRBV12-3 or TRBV12-4 and TRBJ2-7; D not resolved. V was shortened by 3 bases and J by 6 bases, with 12 bases between the two germline ends. This CDR3 has 13 amino acids.

This clonotype showed up just a few times. The chain links TRBV5-1 to TRBJ1-1; TRBD1 matches at 7 bases. The CDR3 contains 15 residues. Germline loops: CDR1 SGHRS, CDR2 YFSETQ. V was pared by 0 bases and J by 4 bases, with 6 bases of the junction left unmatched. The DNA for the CDR3 is TGCGCCAGCAGCTTGGGTAGACAGGGAAGCACTGAAGCTTTCTTT. Encoded protein: CASSLGRQGSTEAFF.

About this clonotype: A clone one base away is much larger, so this may be a read error. J is TRBJ1-6 and V is TRBV2; D is ambiguous. This CDR3 contains 15 residues. The germline gives CDR1 SNHLY, CDR2 FYNNEI. CDR3 DNA sequence: TGTGCCAGCACCTCCCGGGGTCGGAGCGTTCCACCCCCCCACTTT. Its translation is CASTSRGRSVPPPHF.

In this sample, this clonotype turned up a few times. The chain recombines TRBV6-6 with TRBJ2-7; D gene uncertain. This CDR3 region has 13 residues. Germline CDR1 is MNHNY and CDR2 is SVGAGI (reference sequence). V was trimmed by 7 bases and J by 1 base, leaving 11 bases between them. The CDR3 here is CASTWSSSYEQYF. The CDR3, as DNA: TGTGCCAGCACTTGGTCCTCTTCCTACGAGCAGTACTTC.

The chain carries TRBV4-3 and TRBJ2-6; D unclear. This CDR3 comprises 16 residues. CDR1 is LGHNA, CDR2 YSLEER, per germline. Trimming removed 0 bases at V and 0 bases at J, with 6 bases between. The CDR3 loop reads CASSQDRFSGANVLTF. CDR3 bases: TGCGCCAGCAGCCAAGATCGGTTCTCTGGGGCCAACGTCCTGACTTTC.

The rearrangement links TRBV28 to TRBJ1-5; a possible D gene is TRBD1 (5 bases). Germline CDR1 and CDR2: MDHEN and SYDVKM. Trimming removed 5 bases at V and 5 bases at J, with 16 bases between. The CDR3 has 15 residues. In nucleotides, the CDR3 is TGTGCCAGCAGTCGGCCATTAGGGGAGGATCAGCCCCAGCATTTT. Protein: CASSRPLGEDQPQHF.

V usage is TRBV28 and J usage is TRBJ1-5, with 9 nucleotides matching TRBD1. This CDR3 is 16 amino acids long. Germline V gene data show CDR1 as MDHEN and CDR2 as SYDVKM. The trim removed 4 bases at V and 2 bases at J, leaving 6 bases unmatched. DNA for the CDR3: TGTGCCAGCAGTTCCCCGACAGGGGGTCGCAATCAGCCCCAGCATTTT. It encodes CASSSPTGGRNQPQHF.